Included here is one TCR beta chain sequence, with context. The CDR3 runs 15 residues. The V gene lost 5 bases and the J gene lost 7 bases, with 21 bases spanning the gap. Next came a second PCR, run for about 6 to 11 cycles, which used a sample-barcoded 5' primer along with a J-beta primer mix. TCRdb itself ran the 5' RACE reads through MiXCR, one entry per CDR3 protein. The table includes about 1.1 million distinct CDR3 sequences, more than 30% detected once. The record originates from a study of blood T cells in healthy people across ages. The source is a man in his late teens or twenties in good health. The sequencing sample was made of blood. The rearrangement joins TRBV12-3 or TRBV12-4 to TRBJ2-7; D gene unclear. The CDR3 DNA sequence: TGTGCCAGCAGTCCCCTGGCTTTAGGGTACAATGAGCAGTACTTC. Its protein product is CASSPLALGYNEQYF.